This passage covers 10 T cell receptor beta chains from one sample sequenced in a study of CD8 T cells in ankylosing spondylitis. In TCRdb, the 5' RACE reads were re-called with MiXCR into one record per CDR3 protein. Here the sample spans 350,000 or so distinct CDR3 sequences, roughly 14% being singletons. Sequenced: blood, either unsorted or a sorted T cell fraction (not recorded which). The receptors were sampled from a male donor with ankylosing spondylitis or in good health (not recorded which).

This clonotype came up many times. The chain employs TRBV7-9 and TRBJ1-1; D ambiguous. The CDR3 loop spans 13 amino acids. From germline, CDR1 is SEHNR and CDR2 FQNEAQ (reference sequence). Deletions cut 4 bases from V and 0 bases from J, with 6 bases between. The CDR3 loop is CASSYQVNTEAFF. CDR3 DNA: TGTGCCAGCAGCTACCAGGTGAACACTGAAGCTTTCTTT.

The chain's CDR3 is CASSLDRKELFF. The CDR3 DNA reads TGTGCCAGCAGCTTGGACAGGAAGGAGCTGTTTTTT. The chain combines TRBV5-4 with TRBJ2-2; a possible D gene is TRBD1 (5 bases). Trimming took off 0 bases at V and 10 bases at J, with 7 bases between the two ends. Germline assignment: CDR1 SGHNT and CDR2 YYREEE (reference sequence). The CDR3 covers 12 residues.

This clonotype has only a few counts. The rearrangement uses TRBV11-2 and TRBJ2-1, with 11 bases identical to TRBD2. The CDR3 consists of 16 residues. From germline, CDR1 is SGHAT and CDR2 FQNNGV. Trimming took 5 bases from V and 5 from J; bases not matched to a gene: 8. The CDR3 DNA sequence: TGTGCCAGCAGCCCTGCTAGCGGGGGGCCAAACAATGAGCAGTTCTTC. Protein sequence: CASSPASGGPNNEQFF.

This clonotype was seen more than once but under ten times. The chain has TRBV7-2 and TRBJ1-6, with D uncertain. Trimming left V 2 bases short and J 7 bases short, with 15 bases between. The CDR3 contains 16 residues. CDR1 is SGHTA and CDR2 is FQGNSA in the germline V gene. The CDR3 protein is CASSLTGGALNSPLHF. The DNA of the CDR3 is TGTGCCAGCAGCTTAACTGGTGGCGCCTTGAATTCACCCCTCCACTTT.

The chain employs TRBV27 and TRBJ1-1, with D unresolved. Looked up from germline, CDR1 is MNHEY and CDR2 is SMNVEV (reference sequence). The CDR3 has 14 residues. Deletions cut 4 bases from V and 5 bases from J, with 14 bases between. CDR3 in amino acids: CASSYIYRETEAFF. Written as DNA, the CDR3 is TGTGCCAGCAGTTACATTTATAGAGAGACTGAAGCTTTCTTT.

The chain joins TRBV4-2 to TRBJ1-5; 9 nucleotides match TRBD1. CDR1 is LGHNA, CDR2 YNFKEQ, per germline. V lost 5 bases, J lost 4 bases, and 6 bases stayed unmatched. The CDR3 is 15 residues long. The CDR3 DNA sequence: TGTGCCAGCAGCGACCGGGACAGGGCGAATCAGCCCCAGCATTTT. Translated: CASSDRDRANQPQHF.

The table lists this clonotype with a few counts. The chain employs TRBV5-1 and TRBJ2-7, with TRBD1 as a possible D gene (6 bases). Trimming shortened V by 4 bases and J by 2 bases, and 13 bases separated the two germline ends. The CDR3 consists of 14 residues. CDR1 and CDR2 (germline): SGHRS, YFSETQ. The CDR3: CASSQEGQPYEQYF. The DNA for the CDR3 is TGCGCCAGCAGCCAAGAGGGACAACCCTACGAGCAGTACTTC. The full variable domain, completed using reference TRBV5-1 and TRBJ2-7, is KAGVTQTPRYLIKTRGQQVTLSCSPISGHRSVSWYQQTPGQGLQFLFEYFSETQRNKGNFPGRFSGRQFSNSRSEMNVSTLELGDSALYLCASSQEGQPYEQYFGPGTRLTVT.

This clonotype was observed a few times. CDR3: CASSTPVTYEQYF. The CDR3 DNA reads TGTGCCAGCTCAACACCTGTCACCTACGAGCAGTACTTC. The chain uses TRBV2 and TRBJ2-7; D is undetermined. V shed 8 bases and J shed 2 bases, with 13 bases lying between them. Germline lookup yields CDR1 SNHLY and CDR2 FYNNEI. CDR3 size: 13 residues. The whole variable domain, remainder taken from reference TRBV2 and TRBJ2-7, is EPEVTQTPSHQVTQMGQEVILRCVPISNHLYFYWYRQILGQKVEFLVSFYNNEISEKSEIFDDQFSVERPDGSNFTLKIRSTKLEDSAMYFCASSTPVTYEQYFGPGTRLTVT.

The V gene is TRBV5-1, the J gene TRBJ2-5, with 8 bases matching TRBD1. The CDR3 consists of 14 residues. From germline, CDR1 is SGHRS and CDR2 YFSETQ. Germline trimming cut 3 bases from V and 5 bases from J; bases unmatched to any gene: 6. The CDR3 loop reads CASSWGQESETQYF. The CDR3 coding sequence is TGCGCCAGCAGCTGGGGACAGGAGTCGGAGACCCAGTACTTC.

CDR3 nucleotide sequence: TGCGCCAGCAGCCAAGGAGACAGTCCGAGGGGGGAGCTGTTTTTT. It is translated as CASSQGDSPRGELFF. The chain employs TRBV4-1 and TRBJ2-2, with TRBD1 as a possible D gene (5 bases). Trimming removed 1 base from V and 8 bases from J, with 14 bases in between. The length of the CDR3 is 15 residues. Germline V gene data show CDR1 as MGHRA and CDR2 as YSYEKL.